In its sample, the clone carrying this T cell receptor beta chain was seen a few times. Its matching antigen is unknown. It was at deep level that the assay was run. Study processing details: Junction-only sequences produced by ImmunoSEQ had no quality scores, so filtering differed. Using immunoSEQ multiplex PCR, the repertoire was profiled, and TCRdb retains in-frame clones only, with some absent. D and trimming come from the DNA, and the V and J calls and clone size come from that table. The sample gives about 490,000 clones, over 60% of which show up once; 10% to 15% is in the top ten. The CDR3 has 15 amino acids. V was shortened by 4 bases and J by 3 bases, with 11 bases between the two germline ends. Germline assignment: CDR1 SGHRS and CDR2 YFSETQ. This specimen belongs to a study of shared clonotypes between healthy human individuals. Looking at the study overall: A few men and a couple of women, aged 18 to 49, were donors. Study-wide results and limits: Only blood samples were collected, and tissue repertoires likely differ.

The chain couples TRBV5-1 to TRBJ2-6; TRBD2 is a possible D gene (5 bases). The sequenced sample was PBMCs. This TCR derives from a woman in her thirties or forties in good health. Some clones in this sample may be carry-over from other donors' samples. The CDR3 nucleotides read TGCGCCAGCAGCGACGGGGTGGGTGGGGCCAACGTCCTGACTTTC. It encodes CASSDGVGGANVLTF.